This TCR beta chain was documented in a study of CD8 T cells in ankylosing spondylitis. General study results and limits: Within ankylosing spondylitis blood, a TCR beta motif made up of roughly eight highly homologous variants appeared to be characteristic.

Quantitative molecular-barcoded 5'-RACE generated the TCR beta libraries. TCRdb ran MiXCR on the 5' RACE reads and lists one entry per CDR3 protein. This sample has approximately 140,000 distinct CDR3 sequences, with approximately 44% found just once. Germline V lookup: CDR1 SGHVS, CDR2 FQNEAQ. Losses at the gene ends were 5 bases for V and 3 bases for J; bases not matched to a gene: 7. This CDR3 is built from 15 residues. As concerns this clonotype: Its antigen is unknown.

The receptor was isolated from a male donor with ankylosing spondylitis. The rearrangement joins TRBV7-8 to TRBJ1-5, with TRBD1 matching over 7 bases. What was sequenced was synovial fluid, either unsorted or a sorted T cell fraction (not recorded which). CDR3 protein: CASSRERGPNQPQHF. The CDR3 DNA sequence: TGTGCCAGCAGCCGCGAAAGGGGGCCCAATCAGCCCCAGCATTTT.